A single TCR beta chain is shown here with its context. The target antigen is unknown. Here immunoSEQ multiplex PCR was the method, and the copy in TCRdb shows in-frame clones only, minus some. The table shows roughly 380,000 clones, with roughly 87% occurring only once. These data belong to a study of Ad26.COV2.S vaccination and SARS-CoV-2 variants. Broader study findings: Recipients of vaccine and of placebo showed similar breadth of their non-spike TCR repertoires.

Specified treatment: about 20 received Ad26.COV2.S at low or high dose, single or two shots; roughly 5 received placebo; per-sample allocation not given. The investigators took samples on day 63 after the first vaccine or placebo injection. V was clipped by 4 bases and J by 0 bases, with 11 bases between them. Per germline, CDR1 SGHRS and CDR2 YFSETQ. This CDR3 region has 14 residues. The receptor comes from a person aged 18-65 years who received the Ad26.COV2.S COVID-19 vaccine or a placebo. The starting material was peripheral blood, obtained in a trial of Ad26.COV2.S vaccine versus placebo. V usage is TRBV5-1 and J usage is TRBJ2-7; D is ambiguous. This chain's CDR3 is CASSTDGLSYEQYF. CDR3 nucleotides: TGCGCCAGCAGCACGGACGGCCTCTCCTACGAGCAGTACTTC.